This is a list of T cell receptor beta chains from one sample in a study of blood T cells in healthy people across ages. Using its own MiXCR run on the 5' RACE reads, TCRdb lists one record per CDR3 protein. Of fewer than 1.5 million distinct CDR3 sequences listed, approximately 42% are singletons. Source material: blood. The receptors stem from a woman between 18 and 29 years old in good health. Each CDR3 is given with its conserved first and last residue. The order of the fields is clone size, V gene, D gene, J gene, CDR3 DNA, CDR3 protein. A D gene is named only where the DNA matches it firmly. Rows may omit the clone size; those that give it use once, few, many or a size class.

NA,TRBV18,NA,TRBJ2-1,TGTGCCAGCTCACCCCAGGAGAGCTCCTACAATGGGCAGTTCTTC,CASSPQESSYNGQFF
few,TRBV10-3,NA,TRBJ1-4,TGTGCCATCAGGGGGGGCGGAGAAAAACTGTTTTTT,CAIRGGGEKLFF
once,TRBV3-1,NA,TRBJ2-3,TGTGCCAGCAGCCAAGGGTTGAGGCTAGCCGGACCAGATACGCAGTATTTT,CASSQGLRLAGPDTQYF
NA,TRBV20-1,TRBD1,TRBJ2-1,TGCAGTGCTAGAGGCACAGGGGGTACTGAGCAGTTCTTC,CSARGTGGTEQFF
few,TRBV29-1,TRBD1,TRBJ1-2,TGCAGCGTTGAGGTGGCAGGGGGAAGGTATGGCTACACCTTC,CSVEVAGGRYGYTF
once,TRBV20-1,TRBD1,TRBJ1-2,TGCAGTGCCGCCACCCGGGACAGTAGGCCTGGCTACACCTTC,CSAATRDSRPGYTF
few,TRBV20-1,NA,TRBJ2-5,TGCAGTGCTAGAGATTTAGGCCAGGGAGGTGAGACCCAGTACTTC,CSARDLGQGGETQYF
NA,TRBV5-1,NA,TRBJ2-5,TGCGCCAGCAGCTTCGACCCGGGCCCACGAGAGACCCAGTACTTC,CASSFDPGPRETQYF
NA,TRBV24-1,TRBD2,TRBJ2-2,TGTGCCACCGCAGCGGGAGCCGGGGAGCTGTTTTTT,CATAAGAGELFF
NA,TRBV6-1,TRBD1,TRBJ2-3,TGTGCCAGCAGTGACCACACAGGGGGCTCCACAGATACGCAGTATTTT,CASSDHTGGSTDTQYF
few,TRBV18,NA,TRBJ1-1,TGTGCCAGCTCACCCGGCAGGGAGGGGGCTGAAGCTTTCTTT,CASSPGREGAEAFF
few,TRBV20-1,NA,TRBJ2-7,TGCAGTGCTAGGGGTCCCTCTAGGTACGAGCAGTACTTC,CSARGPSRYEQYF
once,TRBV27,NA,TRBJ1-4,TGTGCCTCACGGACAGCACAAACTAATGAAAAACTGTTTTTT,CASRTAQTNEKLFF
NA,TRBV20-1,NA,TRBJ2-3,TGCAGTGCTAGAGCGGATCCTTTCACAGATACGCAGTATTTT,CSARADPFTDTQYF
few,TRBV4-1,NA,TRBJ1-5,TGCGCCAGCAGCCAAGATTCGGCTGGGCCCCAGCATTTT,CASSQDSAGPQHF
once,TRBV30,NA,TRBJ2-2,TGTGCCTGGAGTGTATCCGGGAGAGGATACACCGGGGAGCTGTTTTTT,CAWSVSGRGYTGELFF
NA,TRBV5-6,NA,TRBJ1-2,TGTGCCAGCAGCTTGGTCTCAGGTGCGGACGGCTACACCTTC,CASSLVSGADGYTF
few,TRBV20-1,NA,TRBJ2-3,TGCAGTGCCGTTTCAACCCTAGCGCCCCGCACAGATACGCAGTATTTT,CSAVSTLAPRTDTQYF
few,TRBV5-6,TRBD2,TRBJ2-1,TGTGCCAGCAGCTTGGATAGCGGGGAGGGGAATGAGCAGTTCTTC,CASSLDSGEGNEQFF
few,TRBV6-5,NA,TRBJ2-7,TGTGCCAGCAGAACAGGACTGCTAGGCGACGAGCAGTACTTC,CASRTGLLGDEQYF
NA,TRBV6-1,TRBD1,TRBJ2-5,TGTGCCAGCCATACACAGGGGATGGGTGGAGAGACCCAGTACTTC,CASHTQGMGGETQYF
NA,TRBV18,TRBD1,TRBJ1-1,TGTGCCAGCTCAGAGGGGGCGCGCGACCCTGAAGCTTTCTTT,CASSEGARDPEAFF
few,TRBV28,TRBD2,TRBJ2-2,TGTGCCAGCAGTTTTAGCGGGGCCGCGAACACCGGGGAGCTGTTTTTT,CASSFSGAANTGELFF
NA,TRBV7-9,NA,TRBJ1-2,TGTGCCGGCAGCCCCACACCGATTAACTATGGCTACACCTTC,CAGSPTPINYGYTF
NA,TRBV20-1,NA,TRBJ1-2,TGCAGTGCTAGTGGGGGCCATGGCTACACCTTC,CSASGGHGYTF
NA,TRBV12-3/TRBV12-4,NA,TRBJ2-3,TGTGCCAGCAGTTTTGGGGCCCCCCGGGGCACAGATACGCAGTATTTT,CASSFGAPRGTDTQYF
few,TRBV2,NA,TRBJ1-2,TGTGCCAGCAGTGTTGCCCTAGCGGGCCTACGGGATGGCTACACCTTC,CASSVALAGLRDGYTF
few,TRBV10-3,NA,TRBJ2-7,TGTGCCATCAGCCCGGACGCTGCCTACGAGCAGTACTTC,CAISPDAAYEQYF
many,TRBV10-3,TRBD1,TRBJ1-2,TGTGCCATCAGTCCCCCGGGGACAGACTCTAACTATGGCTACACCTTC,CAISPPGTDSNYGYTF
few,TRBV29-1,TRBD1,TRBJ1-2,TGCAGCGTTGACCGAGATCAGGGGGCGAAAAGTAACTATGGCTACACCTTC,CSVDRDQGAKSNYGYTF
NA,TRBV6-1,NA,TRBJ1-5,TGTGCCAGCAGTGAACGAAGGATCGGCAATCAGCCCCAGCATTTT,CASSERRIGNQPQHF
NA,TRBV10-3,NA,TRBJ2-3,TGTGCCATCAGTGAGTCGAAATGGAAGAGGTCTAGCACAGATACGCAGTATTTT,CAISESKWKRSSTDTQYF
many,TRBV29-1,NA,TRBJ2-5,TGCAGCGTTGAACGGGACCAAGAGACCCAGTACTTC,CSVERDQETQYF
NA,TRBV10-3,TRBD1,TRBJ1-4,TGTGCCATCAGTCATGGGGGCGGACAGGATAAACTGTTTTTT,CAISHGGGQDKLFF
NA,TRBV15,TRBD2,TRBJ2-1,TGTGCCACCGGCAGCCTCGGACTAGCGGTCTCCGGCTCCTACAATGAGCAGTTCTTC,CATGSLGLAVSGSYNEQFF
once,TRBV12-3/TRBV12-4,NA,TRBJ2-1,TGTGCCGGCAGTTTGGGTAGCGGAGGGGGTGAGCAGTTCTTC,CAGSLGSGGGEQFF
NA,TRBV20-1,TRBD2,TRBJ2-1,TGCAGTGCAAAGGGCGGGAGGACCAACAATGAGCAGTTCTTC,CSAKGGRTNNEQFF
NA,TRBV12-3/TRBV12-4,TRBD1,TRBJ1-1,TGTGCCAGCAGTTTGGGCCTAGGGACAGGGGGAGGCACTGAAGCTTTCTTT,CASSLGLGTGGGTEAFF
few,TRBV30,TRBD2,TRBJ2-1,TGTGCCTGGAGTGTACGTACTAGCGGGATATACAATGAGCAGTTCTTC,CAWSVRTSGIYNEQFF
NA,TRBV12-3/TRBV12-4,TRBD2,TRBJ2-1,TGTGCCAGCAGCGACACCGGGACTAGCGGGTCAAAATGGCAGTTCTTC,CASSDTGTSGSKWQFF
few,TRBV7-9,TRBD2,TRBJ2-3,TGTGCCAGCAGCCGTCAGCGGGGGAGCAGCACAGATACGCAGTATTTT,CASSRQRGSSTDTQYF
NA,TRBV11-2,NA,TRBJ1-4,TGTGCCAGCAGCTCGGAGGTGGGGGGAACTAATGAAAAACTGTTTTTT,CASSSEVGGTNEKLFF
many,TRBV4-2,NA,TRBJ1-4,TGTGCCAGCAGCCAAGATCGGATCAGGGGAGAGGGTGAAAAACTGTTTTTT,CASSQDRIRGEGEKLFF
few,TRBV27,NA,TRBJ2-7,TGTGCCAGCAGTTTATTGGACAACGCCTACGAGCAGTACTTC,CASSLLDNAYEQYF
NA,TRBV28,TRBD2,TRBJ2-1,TGTGCCAGCAGTTTAGAACTAGCGGGGGAGCACCGCTCCTACAATGAGCAGTTCTTC,CASSLELAGEHRSYNEQFF